The TCR beta chain described here comes from a study of OX40 agonist ivuxolimab in advanced cancers. Study details: An agonistic human IgG2 monoclonal antibody against OX40 (CD134) was given. Prior anti-PD-1, anti-PD-L1 or anti-CTLA-4 therapy was allowed; roughly 40% had some. Study outcomes and limitations: Nonresponders included some who also had low normalized T-cell clonal expansion.

The CDR3 has 15 amino acids. Germline CDR1 is SGHAT and CDR2 is FQNNGV. V dropped 5 bases and J dropped 8; count of bases not matched to a gene: 4. Measured with immunoSEQ multiplex PCR; TCRdb has only the in-frame clones, and not every one. The sample has tens of thousands of clones; approximately 89% are singletons. Remarks on this clone: Its antigen remains unidentified.

The chain recombines TRBV11-2 with TRBJ2-1; 15 nucleotides align to TRBD2. The material was CD4+ or CD8+ T cells sorted from blood, obtained in a trial of the OX40 agonist ivuxolimab. The receptor comes from an adult with an advanced solid tumor such as melanoma, head and neck, liver or kidney cancer. The CDR3, as DNA: TGTGCCAGCAGCACCGGGACTAGCGGGGGGTATGAGCAGTTCTTC. Encoded protein: CASSTGTSGGYEQFF.